The 20 T cell receptor beta chains presented below share a single source sample, sequenced in a study of beta chain features in type 1 diabetes. Investigators reverse transcribed all isolated RNA, so they sequenced expressed TCRB transcripts. The assay was immunoSEQ multiplex PCR, and TCRdb's table has in-frame clones only and misses some. The data hold about 450,000 clones, with roughly an eighth observed a single time. The specimen was naive CD4+ T cells from blood. All receptors derive from a woman aged 18-35 years in good health.

The rearrangement uses TRBV7-9 and TRBJ2-5, with D possibly TRBD2 on 5 matching bases. Germline assignment: CDR1 SEHNR and CDR2 FQNEAQ (reference sequence). V lost 2 bases and J 7 bases, leaving 8 bases between the germline ends. This CDR3 has 12 amino acids. The CDR3 loop is CASSLQEATQYF. In DNA, the CDR3 is TGTGCCAGCAGCTTACAGGAGGCGACCCAGTACTTC.

This chain joins TRBV7-2 and TRBJ1-2; D not certain. This CDR3 is built from 14 residues. Germline V gene lookup returns CDR1 SGHTA and CDR2 FQGNSA. V gave up 2 bases and J gave up 4 bases, with 11 bases separating them. CDR3 coding DNA: TGTGCCAGCAGCTTACTCTCCGAATCCTATGGCTACACCTTC. Translated, it gives CASSLLSESYGYTF.

There are a few counts of this clone. The chain links TRBV14 to TRBJ2-1, with unresolved D. The CDR3 is made up of 14 amino acids. Germline V gives CDR1 SGHDN, CDR2 FVKESK. The V and J ends lost 1 base and 9 bases respectively, with 13 bases between them. The CDR3: CASSQVGPLREQFF. The CDR3, as DNA: TGTGCCAGCAGCCAAGTCGGACCGCTCCGTGAGCAGTTCTTC.

A few counts support this clone. The CDR3 DNA sequence: TGTGCCAGCAGCGAAGGACTAGCGGGAGGGGCCCAGGAGACCCAGTACTTC. It specifies CASSEGLAGGAQETQYF. V is TRBV9 and J is TRBJ2-5; 15 bases align to TRBD2. The CDR3 extends over 17 amino acids. Losses at the gene ends were 3 bases for V and 5 bases for J; bases not matched to a gene: 8. Germline V gene lookup returns CDR1 SGDLS and CDR2 YYNGEE.

This clone appeared many times. The chain carries TRBV14 and TRBJ2-1; D perhaps matches TRBD2 (6 bases). Trimming cost V 3 bases and J 7 bases, with 10 bases left between them. CDR1 and CDR2 from the germline V gene are SGHDN and FVKESK. CDR3 length equals 13 residues. CDR3: CASSQGLSNEQFF. CDR3 DNA: TGTGCCAGCAGCCAGGGACTTTCGAATGAGCAGTTCTTC.

This clone occurred a few times. The chain couples TRBV5-1 to TRBJ2-3, with D perhaps matching TRBD1 (5 bases). The CDR3 sequence is 14 residues long. The germline CDR1 and CDR2 sequences are SGHRS and YFSETQ. The V and J ends lost 0 bases and 1 base respectively, with 6 bases between them. The CDR3 DNA follows: TGCGCCAGCAGCTTGGAAGGGGGCACAGATACGCAGTATTTT. Translating gives CASSLEGGTDTQYF.

This clone was observed a few times. The chain employs TRBV7-2 and TRBJ2-1; 9 bases fit TRBD2. The V gene's germline CDR1 is SGHTA and CDR2 FQGNSA. CDR3 length: 15 amino acids. Trimming cost V 1 base and J 4 bases; bases outside gene matches: 2. The CDR3 sequence is CASSLDLAGYNEQFF. CDR3 sequence (DNA): TGTGCCAGCAGCTTAGACCTAGCGGGGTACAATGAGCAGTTCTTC. The whole variable domain, remainder taken from reference TRBV7-2 and TRBJ2-1, is GAGVSQSPSNKVTEKGKDVELRCDPISGHTALYWYRQSLGQGLEFLIYFQGNSAPDKSGLPSDRFSAERTGGSVSTLTIQRTQQEDSAVYLCASSLDLAGYNEQFFGPGTRLTVL.

The chain links TRBV30 to TRBJ2-3; 7 nucleotides match TRBD2. The germline gives CDR1 GTSNPN, CDR2 SVGIG (reference sequence). V lost 4 bases to trimming and J lost 10 bases; unmatched junction nucleotides: 20. The CDR3 covers 16 residues. CDR3 bases: TGTGCCTGGAATATCATGAGGAGCGGGGCTCTTTATCCGCAGTATTTT. This translates into CAWNIMRSGALYPQYF.

J is TRBJ2-7 and V is TRBV7-9; TRBD1 matches at 10 bases. The germline V gene has CDR1 SEHNR and CDR2 FQNEAQ (reference sequence). The CDR3 sequence is 16 residues long. V shed 5 bases, J shed 4 bases, and the junction held 11 bases outside the gene matches. DNA for the CDR3: TGTGCCAGCAGCCCCGGGACAGGGGTTAAGTGGTACGAGCAGTACGTC. Protein: CASSPGTGVKWYEQYV.

This chain connects TRBV7-8 to TRBJ1-2; 7 bases are shared with TRBD1. There are 16 residues in the CDR3. With V trimmed by 3 bases and J by 3 bases, 10 bases remained unmatched. CDR1 and CDR2 from the germline V gene are SGHVS and FQNEAQ. The CDR3 region is CASSFSMSGQDYGYTF. CDR3 DNA sequence: TGTGCCAGCAGCTTTAGTATGTCAGGACAGGACTATGGCTACACCTTC.

This chain links TRBV7-3 with TRBJ2-7; 16 bases agree with TRBD2. V lost 5 bases and J lost 7; bases outside the gene matches: 5. Germline V gene data show CDR1 as SGHTA and CDR2 as FQGTGA. There are 15 residues in the CDR3. CDR3 sequence reads: CASSPGLAGGEEQYF. In nucleotides, the CDR3 is TGTGCCAGCAGCCCGGGACTAGCGGGAGGGGAAGAGCAGTACTTC.

This sequence joins TRBV25-1 and TRBJ2-7; D possibly corresponds to TRBD2 (5 bases). The CDR3 length is 14 residues. The V end was cut by 2 bases, the J end by 2 bases, with 10 bases between. CDR1 and CDR2 (germline): MGHDK, SYGVNS. In DNA form, the CDR3 reads TGTGCCAGCAGTGAACCCGGAGCGGCCTACGAGCAGTACTTC. Translated, it gives CASSEPGAAYEQYF.

The chain combines TRBV7-8 with TRBJ2-7, with D possibly being TRBD2 (6 bases). The CDR3 extends over 14 amino acids. V lost 7 bases and J 9 bases, leaving 22 bases between the germline ends. The germline CDR1 and CDR2 sequences are SGHVS and FQNEAQ. CDR3 region: CASKPQKGLRGQYV. CDR3 bases: TGTGCCAGCAAACCCCAGAAGGGACTGAGGGGGCAGTACGTC.

This chain uses TRBV30 with TRBJ2-5; no reliable D call. The V end lost 0 bases, the J end lost 4 bases, and 18 bases lay between the germline ends. The CDR3 totals 16 residues. Germline V lookup: CDR1 GTSNPN, CDR2 SVGIG (reference sequence). CDR3 sequence reads: CAWSVGYGVRSETQYF. CDR3 nucleotides: TGTGCCTGGAGTGTAGGTTATGGGGTAAGGTCAGAGACCCAGTACTTC.

Here the CDR3 DNA reads TGTGCCAGCAGCCAGGGACAGGGGGGCCGCACAGATACGCAGTATTTT. As protein: CASSQGQGGRTDTQYF. The gene calls are TRBV7-9 and TRBJ2-3, with 11 bases that match TRBD1. CDR1 is SEHNR, CDR2 FQNEAQ, per germline (reference sequence). The junction had 5 bases not matched to a gene; V was cut back by 5 bases and J by 1 base. The length of the CDR3 is 16 residues.

The chain uses TRBV5-4 and TRBJ2-1; D is undetermined. Trimming removed 4 bases at V and 4 bases at J, with 15 bases between. The germline gives CDR1 SGHNT, CDR2 YYREEE (reference sequence). The CDR3 is 15 amino acids. CDR3 sequence reads: CASSPTPLLYNEQFF. CDR3 nucleotides: TGTGCCAGCAGCCCAACTCCACTACTATACAATGAGCAGTTCTTC.

The chain carries TRBV30 and TRBJ1-3; D gene unclear. CDR3 length equals 13 residues. Germline V gives CDR1 GTSNPN, CDR2 SVGIG (reference sequence). The V gene lost 6 bases and the J gene lost 0 bases, with 9 bases spanning the gap. This CDR3 reads CACPPDSGNTIYF. The CDR3, as DNA: TGTGCCTGCCCCCCAGACTCTGGAAACACCATATATTTT. The full variable domain, rest sourced from reference TRBV30 and TRBJ1-3, is SQTIHQWPATLVQPVGSPLSLECTVEGTSNPNLYWYRQAAGRGLQLLFYSVGIGQISSEVPQNLSASRPQDRQFILSSKKLLLSDSGFYLCACPPDSGNTIYFGEGSWLTVV.

V is TRBV7-8 and J is TRBJ2-7; D is possibly TRBD1 or TRBD2 (7 bases each). The germline V gene has CDR1 SGHVS and CDR2 FQNEAQ. The V end was cut by 7 bases, the J end by 5 bases, with 30 bases between. CDR3 length equals 18 residues. CDR3 protein: CASTPGRGRLKTGNEQYF. In DNA form, the CDR3 reads TGTGCCAGCACCCCAGGGAGGGGGCGCCTTAAAACCGGGAACGAGCAGTACTTC. Supplemented by reference TRBV7-8 and TRBJ2-7, the full variable domain reads GAGVSQSPRYKVAKRGQDVALRCDPISGHVSLFWYQQALGQGPEFLTYFQNEAQLDKSGLPSDRFFAERPEGSVSTLKIQRTQQEDSAVYLCASTPGRGRLKTGNEQYFGPGTRLTVT.

This clone was found a few times. V is TRBV7-2 and J is TRBJ2-5, with D uncertain. This CDR3 spans 11 amino acids. V was shortened by 2 bases and J by 9 bases, with 7 bases between the two germline ends. The V gene's germline CDR1 is SGHTA and CDR2 FQGNSA. CDR3 region: CASSLSGAQYF. Here the CDR3 DNA reads TGTGCCAGCAGCTTAAGTGGGGCCCAGTACTTC.

This clone has just a few counts. The V and J genes are TRBV9 and TRBJ1-2, with unresolved D. This CDR3 is built from 11 residues. V dropped 4 bases and J dropped 9 bases, with 10 bases sitting between them. Germline CDR1 is SGDLS and CDR2 is YYNGEE. This CDR3 reads CASSSSRSYTF. The CDR3 DNA is TGTGCCAGCAGCAGCTCACGGAGCTACACCTTC.